What follows describes a single T cell receptor beta chain. Antigen specificity is unknown. After removal of 7 bases from V and 4 bases from J, the junction contained 6 bases not matched to a gene. The germline gives CDR1 SNHLY, CDR2 FYNNEI. The CDR3 spans 14 residues. Splitting the CD4+ cells yielded a CD45RA+ naive subset and a CD45RA-negative memory subset. An even split of each subset's genomic DNA across several immunoSEQ plates was performed. Only in-frame clones appear in the TCRdb table, and some are missing; sequencing was by immunoSEQ multiplex PCR. The sample has millions of clones, 90% to 95% seen once. The data stem from a study of shared clonotypes between healthy human individuals. Study details: Participating donors consisted of two women and a few men aged 18 to 49.

Study findings and constraints: Sampling covered blood only; tissue repertoires likely differ.

The sequencing sample was made of naive CD4+ T cells sorted from blood. Subset described: CD45RA+ positively selected. This chain links TRBV2 with TRBJ2-1; TRBD2 aligns across 8 bases. The sequence was collected from a man younger than 35 in good health. In nucleotides, the CDR3 is TGTGCCAGCATAAGAGCGGGGGCGTACAATGAGCAGTTCTTC. Translation gives CASIRAGAYNEQFF.